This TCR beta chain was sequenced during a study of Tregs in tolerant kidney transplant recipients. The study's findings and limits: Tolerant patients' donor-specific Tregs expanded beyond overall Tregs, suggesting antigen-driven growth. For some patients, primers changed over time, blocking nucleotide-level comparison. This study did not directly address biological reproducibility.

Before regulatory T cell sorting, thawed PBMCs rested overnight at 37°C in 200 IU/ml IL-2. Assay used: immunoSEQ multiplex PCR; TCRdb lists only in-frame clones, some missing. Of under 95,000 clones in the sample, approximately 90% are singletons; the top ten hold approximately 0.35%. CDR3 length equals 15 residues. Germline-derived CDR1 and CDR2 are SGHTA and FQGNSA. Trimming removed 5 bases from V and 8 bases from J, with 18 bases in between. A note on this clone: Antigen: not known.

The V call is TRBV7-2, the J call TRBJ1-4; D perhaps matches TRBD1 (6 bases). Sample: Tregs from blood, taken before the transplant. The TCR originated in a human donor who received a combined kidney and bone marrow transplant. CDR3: CASSNHQGTVEKLFF. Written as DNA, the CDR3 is TGTGCCAGCAGCAATCACCAGGGGACTGTGGAAAAACTGTTTTTT.